One and the same sample provided the 27 T cell receptor beta chains below, sequenced in a study of blood T cells in healthy people across ages. Sample-barcoded 5' priming and a J-beta primer mix drove a second PCR of 7 to 11 cycles. TCRdb re-derived calls from the 5' RACE reads in MiXCR, one entry per CDR3 protein. The sample lists about 650,000 distinct CDR3 sequences, roughly 32% seen once, with 15% to 19% in the top ten. What was sequenced was blood. The source of these receptors is a woman aged 80 or over in good health.

This clonotype has ten or more counts. The V call is TRBV20-1, the J call TRBJ1-6; TRBD1 matches at 7 bases. Germline V gene sequence: CDR1 DFQATT, CDR2 SNEGSKA (reference sequence). The CDR3 is 14 amino acids. The CDR3 DNA follows: TGCATGTTCAGGGACAGCCGCTCTTATTCACCCCTCCACTTT. Its protein is CMFRDSRSYSPLHF.

In its sample, this clonotype was seen many times. This chain joins TRBV10-3 and TRBJ2-5; possible D gene TRBD1, 6 bases. The CDR3 spans 14 residues. Per germline, CDR1 ENHRY and CDR2 SYGVKD. Trimming left V 4 bases short and J 5 bases short, with 14 bases between. CDR3: CAISGKQGLETQYF. The CDR3, as DNA: TGTGCCATCAGTGGGAAACAGGGCCTGGAGACCCAGTACTTC.

This clonotype showed up just a few times. The CDR3 bases are TGTGCCAGCAGTCTTTCCGGGACAGGGGGACAGCCCCAGCATTTT. It encodes CASSLSGTGGQPQHF. The chain is built from TRBV28 and TRBJ1-5; 11 bases map to TRBD1. V shed 5 bases, J shed 7 bases, and the junction held 7 bases outside the gene matches. Germline assignment: CDR1 MDHEN and CDR2 SYDVKM. CDR3 size: 15 residues.

This clonotype was recorded at least ten times. This chain joins TRBV4-2 and TRBJ1-1; D may be TRBD1 (5 bases). This CDR3 spans 15 amino acids. Trimming took 0 bases from V and 4 from J, leaving 12 bases between them. CDR1 LGHNA and CDR2 YNFKEQ come from the germline V gene. CDR3 in amino acids: CASSQDQGGITEAFF. The CDR3 bases are TGTGCCAGCAGCCAAGATCAGGGAGGTATCACTGAAGCTTTCTTT.

This clonotype was counted ten times or more. J is TRBJ2-1 and V is TRBV5-1; D is perhaps TRBD2 (6 bases). Germline CDR1 is SGHRS and CDR2 is YFSETQ. Trimming cost V 3 bases and J 0 bases, with 16 bases left between them. The CDR3 runs 17 residues. The CDR3 region is CASSSTGGLSSYNEQFF. The DNA for the CDR3 is TGCGCCAGCAGCTCGACCGGGGGTCTGAGCTCCTACAATGAGCAGTTCTTC.

The rearrangement links TRBV5-6 to TRBJ1-5, with 7 bases lining up with TRBD1. V trimming: 1 base; J trimming: 0 bases; junction bases outside the gene matches: 4. The CDR3 consists of 16 residues. Germline loops: CDR1 SGHDT, CDR2 YYEEEE. In DNA form, the CDR3 reads TGTGCCAGCAGCTTGAGGGGACAGTATAGCAATCAGCCCCAGCATTTT. The encoded protein is CASSLRGQYSNQPQHF.

As to this clonotype: Being one base from a much bigger clone, this may be a read error. The V call is TRBV7-8, the J call TRBJ2-3; 7 bases are shared with TRBD2. CDR3 length equals 14 residues. Germline CDR1 is SGHVS and CDR2 is FQNEAQ. CDR3 in amino acids: CASGLEGLDDTQYF. As DNA, the CDR3 is TGTGCCAGCGGCTTAGAAGGACTAGACGATACGCAGTATTTT.

The table lists this clonotype with many counts. The CDR3 coding sequence is TGCGCCAGCCGGCTGGAGGGGGCTAGCAACAATGAGCAGTTCTTC. Its protein product is CASRLEGASNNEQFF. The gene calls are TRBV5-1 and TRBJ2-1, with D perhaps matching TRBD1 (7 bases). With 7 bases removed from V and 5 bases from J, the gap between germline ends came to 19 bases. CDR1 is SGHRS, CDR2 YFSETQ, per germline. The length of the CDR3 is 15 residues.

At least ten counts were recorded for this clonotype. The rearrangement uses TRBV20-1 and TRBJ2-3; unclear D gene. Germline lookup yields CDR1 DFQATT and CDR2 SNEGSKA (reference sequence). Trimming pared 3 bases from V and 6 bases from J, leaving 10 bases between. This CDR3 is built from 12 residues. Here the CDR3 DNA reads TGCAGTGCTAGCGACCTCCGGGATACGCAGTATTTT. Translated: CSASDLRDTQYF.

Comments on this clonotype: Just one base apart from a much larger clone, this may be a read error. The chain combines TRBV10-3 with TRBJ1-4, with 9 bases identical to TRBD1. There are 16 residues in the CDR3. Losses at the gene ends were 4 bases for V and 3 bases for J; bases not matched to a gene: 6. Germline CDR1 and CDR2: ENHRY and SYGVKD. The CDR3 DNA reads TGTGCCATCAGTGGACAGGGGGGGGCAGCTAATGAAAAACTGTTTTTT. It codes for CAISGQGGAANEKLFF.

This clonotype turned up a few times. A single base separates this from a much larger clone, so it may be a read error. The V call is TRBV28, the J call TRBJ2-7, with D maybe TRBD1 (6 bases). CDR1 MDHEN and CDR2 SYDVKM come from the germline V gene. The length of the CDR3 is 15 residues. The germline V and J ends were trimmed by 1 base and 7 bases, with 17 bases remaining between them. CDR3 sequence (DNA): TGTGCCAGCAGTTTATTGGGACAAGGGAGCAATGAGCAGTACTTC. It codes for CASSLLGQGSNEQYF.

Note on this clonotype: It may be a read error: a sequence one base away is much more abundant. The chain is built from TRBV5-8 and TRBJ2-4; 9 nucleotides match TRBD2. The DNA end lines up better with TRBJ2-5; the J call may be wrong. Germline V gene sequence: CDR1 SGHTS, CDR2 YDEGEE. The CDR3 covers 14 residues. The CDR3 here is CASSWLLAGETQYF. The CDR3 DNA is TGTGCCAGCAGCTGGTTACTAGCGGGAGAGACCCAGTACTTC.

This clonotype was seen ten or more times. The chain couples TRBV12-3 or TRBV12-4 to TRBJ2-1, with 8 nucleotides matching TRBD1. The CDR3 sequence is 15 residues long. Trimming cost V 6 bases and J 4 bases; bases outside gene matches: 8. The CDR3 sequence: CASSLKTGVYNEQFF. CDR3 in DNA: TGTGCCAGCAGCCTAAAGACAGGGGTATACAATGAGCAGTTCTTC.

In this sample, this clonotype turned up many times. The CDR3 region has the DNA TGCAGTGCTAGAGCTCGGTTAGCGGGGGGAGGTGAGCAGTTCTTC. This translates into CSARARLAGGGEQFF. The J gene is TRBJ2-1, the V gene TRBV20-1, with 10 bases fitting TRBD2. CDR3 length: 15 amino acids. V shed 1 base and J 9 bases; nucleotides not matched to a gene: 9. CDR1 is DFQATT and CDR2 is SNEGSKA in the germline V gene (reference sequence).

V gene TRBV5-1 combines with J gene TRBJ2-7; TRBD1 agrees at 7 bases. Germline values: CDR1 SGHRS, CDR2 YFSETQ. With V trimmed by 9 bases and J by 2 bases, 5 bases remained unmatched. This CDR3 is built from 12 residues. The CDR3 region is CATQGQPYEQYF. The CDR3 region has the DNA TGCGCCACACAGGGACAGCCCTACGAGCAGTACTTC.

This clonotype was found a few times. Since a much larger clone is just one base distant, this may be a read error. This chain connects TRBV12-3 or TRBV12-4 to TRBJ2-1; the D gene could be TRBD1 or TRBD2 (5 bases each). The ends were cut back, 5 bases at V and 9 bases at J, with 14 bases in the middle. The CDR3 runs to 13 residues. The CDR3 here is CASSPRRDGEQFF. In DNA, the CDR3 is TGTGCCAGCAGTCCCCGCAGGGACGGTGAGCAGTTCTTC.

This clonotype was recorded at least ten times. The chain recombines TRBV10-3 with TRBJ1-2, with 9 bases matching TRBD1. Trimming at V came to 8 bases and at J to 2 bases, leaving 3 bases not matched to a gene. The CDR3 has 13 residues. Germline values: CDR1 ENHRY, CDR2 SYGVKD. CDR3 coding DNA: TGTGCCATCCGGGACAGGGCGAACTATGGCTACACCTTC. It is translated as CAIRDRANYGYTF.

This chain uses TRBV20-1 with TRBJ2-1; 7 bases agree with TRBD2. J gave up 14 bases and V 0 bases, and 13 bases lay outside the gene matches. The CDR3 has 14 amino acids. Germline CDR1 and CDR2: DFQATT and SNEGSKA (reference sequence). The CDR3 sequence: CSARDLGRSGKEFF. CDR3 bases: TGCAGTGCTAGAGATCTTGGGCGGAGCGGGAAGGAGTTCTTC.

In this sample, this clonotype turned up a few times. A much larger clone lies a single base off, so this may be a read error. This chain uses TRBV20-1 with TRBJ1-5; TRBD1 aligns across 7 bases. CDR1 is DFQATT, CDR2 SNEGSKA, per germline (reference sequence). The CDR3 spans 11 residues. The CDR3, as DNA: TGCAGGACAGGGAGCGATCAGCCCCAGCATTTT. It translates to CRTGSDQPQHF.

This clonotype was recorded many times. The gene calls are TRBV28 and TRBJ2-1; the match to TRBD1 covers 9 bases. The CDR3 is made up of 15 amino acids. The V and J ends lost 10 bases and 4 bases, in that order; junction bases with no gene match: 11. CDR1 is MDHEN and CDR2 is SYDVKM in the germline V gene. This chain's CDR3 is CATHEGTGRYNEQFF. DNA for the CDR3: TGTGCCACCCATGAGGGGACAGGGAGATACAATGAGCAGTTCTTC.

This clonotype was recorded at least ten times. The V gene is TRBV20-1, the J gene TRBJ1-1; D is undetermined. Germline CDR1 is DFQATT and CDR2 is SNEGSKA (reference sequence). CDR3 size: 11 residues. The ends were cut back, 6 bases at V and 4 bases at J, with 9 bases in the middle. The CDR3 DNA reads TGCAGTGCGGGCGGGAGCACTGAAGCTTTCTTT. As protein: CSAGGSTEAFF.

This clonotype was seen at least ten times. The chain carries TRBV20-1 and TRBJ2-7; 12 bases line up with TRBD2. Germline values: CDR1 DFQATT, CDR2 SNEGSKA (reference sequence). V lost 1 base and J lost 4; bases outside the gene matches: 5. The CDR3 spans 15 residues. CDR3 sequence reads: CSARALAGGDYEQYF. CDR3 bases: TGCAGTGCTAGAGCCCTAGCGGGGGGGGATTACGAGCAGTACTTC.

At least ten counts were recorded for this clonotype. The chain recombines TRBV5-4 with TRBJ2-5; tentatively, D is TRBD1 or TRBD2 (5 bases each). The V and J ends lost 4 bases and 5 bases respectively, with 18 bases between them. Germline V gives CDR1 SGHNT, CDR2 YYREEE (reference sequence). The length of the CDR3 is 15 residues. Here the CDR3 DNA reads TGTGCCAGCAGCCTCACGGGTAGGGGACGTGAGACCCAGTACTTC. Translation: CASSLTGRGRETQYF.

To note about this clonotype: A read error may explain this, as a much larger clone is one base away. The genes are TRBV7-8 and TRBJ2-1; the D gene is possibly TRBD2 (7 bases). Trimming removed 1 base at V and 5 bases at J, with 18 bases between. Germline assignment: CDR1 SGHVS and CDR2 FQNEAQ. This CDR3 region has 17 residues. CDR3 nucleotide sequence: TGTGCCAGCAGCTTAGACGACGGGGGGCACGTGGACAATGAGCAGTTCTTC. Amino acids: CASSLDDGGHVDNEQFF.

This clonotype was picked up a small number of times. One end of the junction is discordant with germline, which a read error may explain. The rearrangement uses TRBV20-1 and TRBJ2-6, with TRBD1 matching over 8 bases. The CDR3 contains 16 residues. Germline CDR1 is DFQATT and CDR2 is SNEGSKA (reference sequence). Written as DNA, the CDR3 is TGCAATGCTAGTAGCCACAGGGGGTCTGGGGCCAACGTCCTGACTTTC. Residues: CNASSHRGSGANVLTF.

The sample holds many counts of this clonotype. The chain employs TRBV6-2 or TRBV6-3 and TRBJ2-1; TRBD2 matches at 8 bases. This CDR3 spans 15 amino acids. V shed 6 bases, J shed 4 bases, and the junction held 8 bases outside the gene matches. Germline lookup yields CDR1 MNHEY and CDR2 SVGEGT. CDR3 protein: CASRVPGLGYNEQFF. The CDR3 DNA is TGTGCCAGCAGAGTTCCGGGACTAGGGTACAATGAGCAGTTCTTC.

Remarks on this clonotype: No conserved phenylalanine or tryptophan is present at the end of the CDR3, so a read error is the likely explanation. The chain employs TRBV6-1 and TRBJ1-1; D perhaps matches TRBD1 (6 bases). Per germline, CDR1 MNHNS and CDR2 SASEGT. The CDR3 sequence is 14 residues long. Between the trimmed V and J ends, which lost 5 bases and 0 bases, there was a span of 10 bases. Here the CDR3 DNA reads TGTGCCAGCAGTCAGGGGAAATTGAACACTGAAGCTTTCTCT. Its protein product is CASSQGKLNTEAFS.